A selection of T cell receptor beta chains follows, all from one sample in a study of spatial heterogeneity in lung cancer. TCRdb called the 5' RACE reads again in MiXCR, with one record for every CDR3 protein. The table includes some 2,700 distinct CDR3 sequences, 6.3% detected once. The sample in question was lung tumor tissue, obtained at surgery. The receptors were gathered from a male donor with early-stage non-small cell lung cancer. Each CDR3 is given with its conserved first and last residue. The D gene is left open where the match is weak. Clone size is stated in some rows and not others, as once, few, many or a class when expanded.

clone_size d_call j_call v_call cdr3_nt cdr3_aa
- - TRBJ2-1 TRBV28 TGTGCCAGCAGTTTACCGGGTAGCTCCTACAATGAGCAGTTCTTC CASSLPGSSYNEQFF
many - TRBJ1-4 TRBV7-7 TGTGCTAGCAGCTATTCCTTTGACCCGAATGAAAAACTGTTTTTT CASSYSFDPNEKLFF
medium-sized TRBD2 TRBJ2-7 TRBV30 TGTGCCTGGAGCAGGGGTAGACTAGCGGGGGGGACCCACGAGCAGTACTTC CAWSRGRLAGGTHEQYF
medium-sized TRBD1 TRBJ1-2 TRBV24-1 TGTGCCGCTTCGGCCGGGACAGGGGTCTACACCTTC CAASAGTGVYTF
many TRBD2 TRBJ2-7 TRBV9 TGTGCCAGCAGCCCGCTAGCGGGGCACTACGAGCAGTACTTC CASSPLAGHYEQYF
medium-sized TRBD1 TRBJ1-1 TRBV6-5 TGTGCCAGCAGAGAAACCGACAGGGCTGAAGCTTTCTTT CASRETDRAEAFF
many - TRBJ2-2 TRBV12-5 TGTGCTAGTGGTTGGACGGACGTAAACACCGGGGAGCTGTTTTTT CASGWTDVNTGELFF
medium-sized TRBD1 TRBJ2-1 TRBV6-5 TGTGCCAGCAGTTCCGACAGGGTCGCCTACAATGAGCAGTTCTTC CASSSDRVAYNEQFF
medium-sized - TRBJ2-2 TRBV5-4 TGTGCCATCCAGGACGGGAACACCGGGGAGCTGTTTTTT CAIQDGNTGELFF
- - TRBJ2-2 TRBV7-2 TGTGCCAGCAGAAGAGGGGGCACCGGGGAGCTGTTTTTT CASRRGGTGELFF
medium-sized TRBD1 TRBJ2-5 TRBV6-1 TGTGCCAGCAGAAATGCCGGGACAGGGGTAAAAGAGACCCAGTACTTC CASRNAGTGVKETQYF
few - TRBJ2-4 TRBV12-3/TRBV12-4 TGTGCCAGCTGTGTGGCAGGGGCCAAAAACATTCAGTACTTC CASCVAGAKNIQYF
many TRBD1 TRBJ2-1 TRBV30 TGTGCCTGGAGTGTCATGACAGGGGGCTACAATGAGCAGTTCTTC CAWSVMTGGYNEQFF
medium-sized - TRBJ2-4 TRBV29-1 TGCAGCGTTGAGATCCCAGCCAAAAACATTCAGTACTTC CSVEIPAKNIQYF
medium-sized TRBD2 TRBJ2-1 TRBV7-6 TGTGCCAGCAGCTTAGGTAGGGAGGGAGAGCAGTTCTTC CASSLGREGEQFF
medium-sized - TRBJ2-6 TRBV28 TGTGCCAGCAGGGTACAGGGCTCTGGGGCCAACGTCCTGACTTTC CASRVQGSGANVLTF
few TRBD1 TRBJ1-4 TRBV18 TGTGCCAGCTCACCGGGACAGGGTGAAAAACTGTTTTTT CASSPGQGEKLFF
medium-sized - TRBJ1-1 TRBV9 TGTGCCAGCAGCCAACATGCGGGAGGGGCTTTCTTT CASSQHAGGAFF
few TRBD2 TRBJ2-2 TRBV3-1 TGTGCCAGCAGCCCCGGACTAGGCACCGGGGAGCTGTTTTTT CASSPGLGTGELFF
medium-sized - TRBJ2-7 TRBV6-5 TGTGCCAGCAGTTACTCGAGGGCAGCATCCTACGAGCAGTACTTC CASSYSRAASYEQYF
large - TRBJ2-3 TRBV27 TGTGCCAGCAGCCCCGGGGGTAGAGCAGATACGCAGTATTTT CASSPGGRADTQYF
medium-sized TRBD1 TRBJ1-1 TRBV6-2/TRBV6-3 TGTGCCAGCCGGGACAGTTACACTGAAGCTTTCTTT CASRDSYTEAFF
- TRBD2 TRBJ2-1 TRBV10-2 TGCGCCATCGGGACTAGCGGGTACAATGAGCAGTTCTTC CAIGTSGYNEQFF
medium-sized TRBD2 TRBJ2-7 TRBV6-5 TGTGCCAGCAGTTACTCTGCGGGGGGTTCCTCCTACGAGCAGTACTTC CASSYSAGGSSYEQYF
many - TRBJ1-2 TRBV19 TGTGCCAGTAGTATCGGCGCAGGTTGGGGCTACACCTTC CASSIGAGWGYTF
few - TRBJ1-4 TRBV7-9 TGTGCCAGCAGCTTACGGGGTTTAGGTGAAAAACTGTTTTTT CASSLRGLGEKLFF
medium-sized - TRBJ1-3 TRBV6-2/TRBV6-3 TGTGCCAGCAGTCGTCGGGACGACTCACCTGGAAACACCATATATTTT CASSRRDDSPGNTIYF
medium-sized - TRBJ2-7 TRBV4-1 TGCGCCAGCAGCCAAGTCCACGGAGATTACGAGCAGTACTTC CASSQVHGDYEQYF
many - TRBJ2-6 TRBV6-5 TGTGCCAGCAGTTACGCCATTTCTGGGGCCAACGTCCTGACTTTC CASSYAISGANVLTF
medium-sized TRBD2 TRBJ2-1 TRBV6-5 TGTGCCAGCAGTTACTCTCTGGCGGGGGGGCAGGTTGAGCAGTTCTTC CASSYSLAGGQVEQFF
many TRBD2 TRBJ2-6 TRBV28 TGTGCCAGCAGATTAGCGGGGTCTGGGGCCAACGTCCTGACTTTC CASRLAGSGANVLTF
many - TRBJ1-1 TRBV24-1 TGTGCCACCAATTCCGGGCATGAAGCTTTCTTT CATNSGHEAFF
many - TRBJ2-1 TRBV20-1 TGCAGTGCTAGCGGGAGTTACTACAATGAGCAGTTCTTC CSASGSYYNEQFF
medium-sized - TRBJ1-2 TRBV5-1 TGCGCCAGCAGCCTATCAAGCGGGACCACCTATGGCTACACCTTC CASSLSSGTTYGYTF
many - TRBJ2-1 TRBV2 TGTGCCAGCAGAGCGGACGGGGGTGAGCAGTTCTTC CASRADGGEQFF
medium-sized TRBD1 TRBJ1-1 TRBV6-2/TRBV6-3 TGTGCCAGCAGCAACGACAGGGGAGGAGCTGAAGCTTTCTTT CASSNDRGGAEAFF
medium-sized TRBD1 TRBJ2-1 TRBV7-7 TGTGCCAGCAGCAGAGGGACAGGGAGGATGAATGAGCAGTTCTTC CASSRGTGRMNEQFF
many - TRBJ2-2 TRBV15 TGTGCCACCTATCACCCCTTGACCGGGGAGCTGTTTTTT CATYHPLTGELFF
medium-sized - TRBJ1-6 TRBV7-2 TGTGCCAGCAGCTTAGATCTGGGGGCAGGGTCACCCCTCCACTTT CASSLDLGAGSPLHF
medium-sized - TRBJ2-1 TRBV11-2 TGTGCCAGCACCTTACTGAGCGTTCAGTACAATGAGCAGTTCTTC CASTLLSVQYNEQFF
medium-sized TRBD1 TRBJ2-1 TRBV9 TGTGCCAGCAGCGTGGGACAGGGGGTGTACAATGAGCAGTTCTTC CASSVGQGVYNEQFF
medium-sized - TRBJ1-5 TRBV27 TGTGCCAGCAGCAGTAGGGGGGCTGGAAATCAGCCCCAGCATTTT CASSSRGAGNQPQHF
medium-sized - TRBJ2-5 TRBV28 TGTGCCAGCAGCACCCCCAAAGGGGGGCAAGAGACCCAGTACTTC CASSTPKGGQETQYF
many - TRBJ1-5 TRBV28 TGTGCCAGCAGCCGACCGGGAGGCAATCAGCCCCAGCATTTT CASSRPGGNQPQHF
medium-sized - TRBJ1-1 TRBV7-9 TGTGCCAGCAGCTTAGGGGGGATGAACACTGAAGCTTTCTTT CASSLGGMNTEAFF
medium-sized - TRBJ2-1 TRBV7-6 TGTGCCAGCAGCCCACCTGGGCAGAACAATGAGCAGTTCTTC CASSPPGQNNEQFF
medium-sized TRBD2 TRBJ2-1 TRBV2 TGTGCCACCCTAGCGGGACACTACAATGAGCAGTTCTTC CATLAGHYNEQFF
- - TRBJ2-3 TRBV29-1 TGCAGCGTTTTTAGGGTGGGCACAGATACGCAGTATTTT CSVFRVGTDTQYF
few - TRBJ2-3 TRBV10-1 TGCGCCAGCAGTGAGGGGCGCCGCACAGATACGCAGTATTTT CASSEGRRTDTQYF
medium-sized TRBD2 TRBJ2-2 TRBV14 TGTGCCAGCAGCCAAACAGCGGGGGGGCCTACCGGGGAGCTGTTTTTT CASSQTAGGPTGELFF
many TRBD1 TRBJ1-2 TRBV6-2/TRBV6-3 TGTGCCAGCAGGATTGGGACAGCATATGGCTACACCTTC CASRIGTAYGYTF
many TRBD1 TRBJ1-5 TRBV4-1 TGCGCCAGCAGCGGGACAGGTTGGCGCAATCAGCCCCAGCATTTT CASSGTGWRNQPQHF
many - TRBJ1-2 TRBV7-8 TGTGCCAGCAGCTTAGGCGAGGGGACCACCCAATATGGCTACACCTTC CASSLGEGTTQYGYTF